A selection of T cell receptor beta chains follows, all from one sample in a study of Ad26.COV2.S vaccination and SARS-CoV-2 variants. Profiling relied on immunoSEQ multiplex PCR, and the TCRdb table lists in-frame clones only, not all of them. The table records about 420,000 clones, around 87% of them present only once. Here the sequenced sample was peripheral blood, taken in a trial of Ad26.COV2.S vaccine versus placebo. Source of these receptors: a person aged 18-60 years who received the Ad26.COV2.S COVID-19 vaccine or a placebo. Each CDR3 is given with its conserved first and last residue. The D gene is left open where the match is weak. For some rows the clone size is stated as once, few or many, or as a class when expanded; others skip it.

NA,TRBJ1-5,TRBV19,NA,CASSMVGSQPQHF,TGTGCCAGTAGTATGGTAGGGAGTCAGCCCCAGCATTTT
NA,TRBJ2-3,TRBV28,NA,CASHPTRGYVGDTQYF,TGTGCCAGCCACCCCACCAGAGGGTATGTTGGAGATACGCAGTATTTT
NA,TRBJ1-1,TRBV7-2,NA,CASSLMNTEAFF,TGTGCCAGCAGCTTAATGAACACTGAAGCTTTCTTT
NA,TRBJ2-7,TRBV2,NA,CASRGWGYEQYF,TGTGCCAGCAGGGGCTGGGGCTACGAGCAGTACTTC
NA,TRBJ1-1,TRBV30,NA,CAWSVGSSAFF,TGTGCCTGGAGTGTGGGAAGTTCGGCTTTCTTT
once,TRBJ2-7,TRBV7-9,TRBD2,CASSLVTSGGTKQYF,TGTGCCAGCAGCTTAGTGACTAGCGGGGGTACCAAGCAGTACTTC
NA,TRBJ2-7,TRBV27,TRBD1,CASSLSLRQGWNEQYF,TGTGCCAGCAGTTTATCCCTGAGACAGGGTTGGAACGAGCAGTACTTC
few,TRBJ1-2,TRBV5-8,NA,CASSLDYGYTF,TGTGCCAGCAGCTTGGACTATGGCTACACCTTC
NA,TRBJ1-4,TRBV5-1,TRBD1,CASSSGTVMELFF,TGCGCCAGCAGCAGCGGGACAGTAATGGAACTGTTTTTT
NA,TRBJ2-1,TRBV2,NA,CASSERVGLRQFF,TGTGCCAGCAGTGAACGGGTTGGTCTAAGGCAGTTCTTC
NA,TRBJ1-1,TRBV6-5,NA,CASSSETEAFF,TGTGCCAGCAGTTCAGAGACAGAAGCTTTCTTT
NA,TRBJ1-4,TRBV2,NA,CASSKVGENEKLFF,TGTGCCAGCAGCAAGGTGGGGGAAAATGAAAAACTGTTTTTT
NA,TRBJ2-7,TRBV5-1,NA,CASSPGTGSYEQYF,TGCGCCAGCAGCCCGGGGACGGGCTCCTACGAGCAGTACTTC
NA,TRBJ1-2,TRBV12-3/TRBV12-4,TRBD1,CASGDRINYGYTF,TGTGCCAGTGGGGACAGGATTAACTATGGCTACACCTTC
few,TRBJ2-7,TRBV11-2,NA,CASSLVGAGEQYF,TGTGCCAGCAGCTTAGTTGGGGCTGGCGAGCAGTACTTC
NA,TRBJ1-3,TRBV28,NA,CASSPDRLSGNTIYF,TGTGCCAGCAGTCCGGACAGACTCTCTGGAAACACCATATATTTT
NA,TRBJ1-4,TRBV4-1,NA,CASSQGGGITNEKLFF,TGCGCCAGCAGCCAAGGCGGGGGTATAACTAATGAAAAACTGTTTTTT
NA,TRBJ2-6,TRBV6-2/TRBV6-3,NA,CASSARGPSGANVLTF,TGTGCCAGCAGTGCTCGAGGTCCCTCTGGGGCCAACGTCCTGACTTTC
NA,TRBJ1-2,TRBV25-1,NA,CASSDLGQLYGYTF,TGTGCCAGCAGTGACCTGGGGCAGCTCTATGGCTACACCTTC
NA,TRBJ2-7,TRBV14,NA,CASSPLTSYEQYF,TGTGCCAGCAGCCCCCTCACCTCCTACGAGCAGTACTTC
NA,TRBJ1-2,TRBV28,NA,CASSFLGAGRGGYTF,TGTGCCAGCAGTTTTTTGGGTGCAGGGAGGGGTGGCTACACCTTC
NA,TRBJ1-6,TRBV30,TRBD1,CAWSGGQGYDSPLHF,TGTGCCTGGAGTGGGGGACAGGGCTATGATTCACCCCTCCACTTT
NA,TRBJ1-1,TRBV12-3/TRBV12-4,NA,CASSLGFTEAFF,TGTGCCAGCAGTTTGGGTTTCACTGAAGCTTTCTTT
NA,TRBJ2-1,TRBV27,NA,CASSNLPRDSSYNEQFF,TGTGCCAGCAGTAATTTACCCCGGGATAGCTCCTACAATGAGCAGTTCTTC
NA,TRBJ1-4,TRBV30,NA,CAWKSEKLFF,TGTGCCTGGAAAAGTGAAAAACTGTTTTTT